This is a list of T cell receptor beta chains from one sample in a study of shared clonotypes between healthy human individuals. Clones were read by immunoSEQ multiplex PCR, and TCRdb kept only the in-frame ones, dropping some. The table lists hundreds of thousands of clones, roughly four fifths of them singletons. Sequencing was done on a sample of PBMCs. The receptor source for this set is a woman aged 35 to 49 in good health. Some clones in this sample may be carry-over from other donors' samples. Each CDR3 is given with its conserved first and last residue. Fields, in order: clone size, J gene, V gene, CDR3 protein. The size of a clone is reported for some rows only, either as once, few or many, or as a class for expanded clones.

size: once
J: TRBJ1-2
V: TRBV27
CDR3: CASSPGTGNGYGYTF

size: NA
J: TRBJ1-1
V: TRBV5-1
CDR3: CASSPLGGKPEAFF

size: NA
J: TRBJ2-3
V: TRBV6-6
CDR3: CASSFGRSTDTQYF

size: NA
J: TRBJ2-7
V: TRBV7-9
CDR3: CASSLSGYYEQYF

size: many
J: TRBJ1-5
V: TRBV5-1
CDR3: CASSFSNQPQHF

size: once
J: TRBJ2-1
V: TRBV5-1
CDR3: CASSLWDRGIAGSYNEQFF

size: NA
J: TRBJ1-2
V: TRBV6-5
CDR3: CASRGHNYGYTF

size: NA
J: TRBJ2-1
V: TRBV7-2
CDR3: CASSLVVGNNEQFF

size: NA
J: TRBJ2-7
V: TRBV18
CDR3: CASSPSGGGYEQYF

size: NA
J: TRBJ2-7
V: TRBV5-1
CDR3: CASSFRDRGPPYEQYF

size: NA
J: TRBJ1-5
V: TRBV2
CDR3: CASSAEQGLVFRNQPQHF

size: NA
J: TRBJ2-7
V: TRBV7-2
CDR3: CASSLPPTQGVHEQYF

size: NA
J: TRBJ1-3
V: TRBV13
CDR3: CASSRDRVNTIYF

size: NA
J: TRBJ2-7
V: TRBV2
CDR3: CASSYSSYEQYF

size: many
J: TRBJ2-5
V: TRBV7-9
CDR3: CASSLTGGETQYF

size: few
J: TRBJ2-7
V: TRBV7-2
CDR3: CASSPRVHEQYF

size: few
J: TRBJ2-5
V: TRBV5-4
CDR3: CASSLDTEETQYF

size: once
J: TRBJ2-3
V: TRBV11-2
CDR3: CASSQTRVGTDTQYF

size: NA
J: TRBJ1-2
V: TRBV28
CDR3: CASSFLDSYYYGYTF

size: many
J: NA
V: TRBV29-1
CDR3: CSVEDLLHEQYF

size: NA
J: TRBJ2-1
V: TRBV13
CDR3: CASSRLSLAGGYEQFF

size: NA
J: TRBJ2-7
V: TRBV13
CDR3: CASSLESGTYQYF

size: NA
J: TRBJ1-2
V: TRBV11-2
CDR3: CASSLGAEGYGYTF

size: once
J: TRBJ2-3
V: TRBV7-2
CDR3: CASSLGAGYTDTQYF

size: NA
J: TRBJ2-3
V: TRBV11-2
CDR3: CASSPLTRPDTQYF

size: NA
J: TRBJ1-5
V: TRBV4-2
CDR3: CASSPESVGQPQHF

size: few
J: TRBJ1-1
V: TRBV6-5
CDR3: CASGRQPNTEAFF

size: many
J: TRBJ2-7
V: TRBV19
CDR3: CASSQTIAPSEQYF

size: few
J: TRBJ1-2
V: TRBV28
CDR3: CASRPGQNYGYTF

size: NA
J: TRBJ2-3
V: TRBV4-2
CDR3: CASSQVELAVTDTQYF

size: NA
J: TRBJ2-5
V: TRBV11-3
CDR3: CASSLGQGLQETQYF

size: NA
J: TRBJ2-5
V: TRBV4-2
CDR3: CASSQELREVEETQYF

size: NA
J: TRBJ2-6
V: TRBV28
CDR3: CASGRDRAAGANVLTF

size: NA
J: TRBJ2-1
V: TRBV10-2
CDR3: CASSERDLTHEQFF

size: NA
J: TRBJ1-3
V: TRBV27
CDR3: CASPLPTRGDREAGNTIYF

size: NA
J: TRBJ2-1
V: TRBV5-1
CDR3: CASSRKGLAGPNSAYNEQFF

size: NA
J: TRBJ1-2
V: TRBV9
CDR3: CASSVGDRDNYGYTF

size: few
J: TRBJ2-7
V: TRBV19
CDR3: CASSQTGASYEQYF

size: NA
J: TRBJ2-1
V: TRBV5-4
CDR3: CASSLGTGGYNEQFF

size: NA
J: TRBJ1-1
V: TRBV6-6
CDR3: CASSQNRMNTEAFF

size: NA
J: TRBJ2-7
V: TRBV30
CDR3: CAWSRTGTYEQYF

size: NA
J: TRBJ2-3
V: TRBV19
CDR3: CASSTSGDSTDTQYF

size: many
J: TRBJ1-5
V: TRBV21-1
CDR3: CASSTSVRDRAFNQPQHF

size: NA
J: TRBJ2-7
V: TRBV18
CDR3: CASSLDSYEQYF

size: NA
J: TRBJ2-3
V: TRBV19
CDR3: CASSIETSGYTDTQYF

size: NA
J: TRBJ2-7
V: TRBV7-2
CDR3: CASSLHRDRGLEQYF

size: NA
J: TRBJ2-3
V: TRBV18
CDR3: CASSPPGLAGGSSGGTQYF

size: once
J: TRBJ2-5
V: TRBV2
CDR3: CASELSETQYF

size: NA
J: TRBJ2-5
V: TRBV7-3
CDR3: CASSSEGQGGETQYF

size: NA
J: TRBJ1-1
V: TRBV11-1
CDR3: CASSFDEATKAFF

size: NA
J: TRBJ1-1
V: TRBV6-1
CDR3: CASSEGWGYTEAFF

size: NA
J: TRBJ2-7
V: TRBV5-4
CDR3: CASSSRQGAGEQYF

size: NA
J: TRBJ2-7
V: TRBV18
CDR3: CASSPGLAGGTYEQYF

size: NA
J: NA
V: TRBV28
CDR3: CASSSRSRGTGYEQYF

size: NA
J: TRBJ2-7
V: TRBV29-1
CDR3: CSDGRVLPYEQYF

size: NA
J: TRBJ2-7
V: TRBV2
CDR3: CASSDLAGGPDEQYF

size: NA
J: TRBJ2-7
V: TRBV27
CDR3: CASSPEGTSGTYEQYF

size: NA
J: TRBJ1-5
V: TRBV19
CDR3: CATKGAYQPQHF

size: NA
J: TRBJ2-1
V: TRBV28
CDR3: CASSLWGNEQFF

size: NA
J: TRBJ2-1
V: TRBV10-3
CDR3: CAISDGSGRYGPYNEQFF